The rows below give T cell receptor beta chains drawn from one sample of a study of brain T cells in children with intractable seizures. Sequencing was performed with immunoSEQ multiplex PCR; in TCRdb, only in-frame clones are kept and a portion is missing. The sample lists 340,000 or so clones, over 90% seen once, with 4.5% to 7% in the top ten. This sample comprised peripheral blood, obtained about 5 months after surgery. Source of these receptors: a boy under two years old with tuberous sclerosis and intractable seizures. Both conserved end residues are part of each CDR3. D genes are given only for firm matches. Some rows mark clone size as missing; the rest say once, few, many or name a class of expanded clone.

D	J	size	V	CDR3	DNA
TRBD2	TRBJ2-1	once	TRBV6-5	CASSYSGRGSYNEQFF	TGTGCCAGCAGTTATAGCGGGAGGGGTTCCTACAATGAGCAGTTCTTC
.	TRBJ2-1	.	TRBV7-3	CASSLLGDEQFF	TGTGCCAGCAGCTTACTAGGGGATGAGCAGTTCTTC
.	TRBJ1-2	.	TRBV6-5	CASKAGTNYGYTF	TGTGCCAGCAAAGCAGGGACTAACTATGGCTACACCTTC
.	TRBJ2-1	.	TRBV29-1	CSVEPGYNEQFF	TGCAGCGTTGAGCCAGGGTACAATGAGCAGTTCTTC
.	TRBJ1-1	.	TRBV19	CASRFSTGGNTEAFF	TGTGCCAGTAGATTTTCGACAGGTGGGAACACTGAAGCTTTCTTT
TRBD1	TRBJ2-7	once	TRBV7-9	CASSHRDRVYEQYF	TGTGCCAGCAGCCATAGGGACAGGGTCTACGAGCAGTACTTC
.	TRBJ1-2	.	TRBV5-1	CASSGVGVGTYGYTF	TGCGCCAGCAGCGGCGTCGGAGTGGGGACCTATGGCTACACCTTC
.	TRBJ2-6	.	TRBV6-1	CASSEGPSGANVLTF	TGTGCCAGCAGTGAAGGGCCCTCTGGGGCCAACGTCCTGACTTTC
.	TRBJ2-2	.	TRBV10-3	CAISDYPGTVNTGELFF	TGTGCCATCAGTGATTACCCCGGGACTGTGAACACCGGGGAGCTGTTTTTT
.	TRBJ2-2	.	TRBV6-2/TRBV6-3	CASSFAGGATGGELFF	TGTGCCAGCAGTTTCGCCGGAGGGGCGACTGGTGGGGAGCTGTTTTTT
TRBD1	TRBJ1-2	.	TRBV6-5	CASSYSTDRYYGYTF	TGTGCCAGCAGTTACTCGACGGACAGGTACTATGGCTACACCTTC
TRBD2	TRBJ2-1	.	TRBV10-2	CASRLAGELNEQFF	TGCGCCAGCAGACTAGCGGGAGAGTTAAATGAGCAGTTCTTC
.	TRBJ1-2	.	TRBV2	CASSEGRPYGYTF	TGTGCCAGCAGTGAGGGCAGGCCCTATGGCTACACCTTC
.	TRBJ1-2	.	TRBV3-1/TRBV3-2	CASSHGLINYGYTF	TGTGCCAGCAGCCACGGACTGATTAACTATGGCTACACCTTC
TRBD1	TRBJ1-2	.	TRBV28	CASSAGTGNYGYTF	TGTGCCAGCAGTGCCGGGACAGGGAACTATGGCTACACCTTC
.	TRBJ1-1	.	TRBV6-5	CASSYSPAPTEAFF	TGTGCCAGCAGTTACTCGCCGGCCCCCACTGAAGCTTTCTTT
TRBD1	TRBJ2-7	once	TRBV10-1	CASNQWPGQGKYEQYF	TGCGCCAGCAACCAATGGCCGGGACAGGGGAAATACGAGCAGTACTTC
.	TRBJ1-1	.	TRBV19	CASSIIGQGAFF	TGTGCCAGTAGTATTATTGGGCAGGGGGCTTTCTTT
.	TRBJ2-5	.	TRBV12-5	CASGFLGGREETQYF	TGTGCTAGTGGTTTTTTGGGGGGCAGGGAGGAGACCCAGTACTTC
.	TRBJ2-3	.	TRBV15	CATSRDPASTDTQYF	TGTGCCACCAGCAGAGATCCCGCTAGCACAGATACGCAGTATTTT
.	TRBJ1-3	.	TRBV7-6	CASSPRGTYGNTIYF	TGTGCCAGCAGCCCGCGGGGGACTTATGGAAACACCATATATTTT
.	TRBJ2-1	.	TRBV9	CASSVGAPGEQFF	TGTGCCAGCAGCGTAGGGGCCCCTGGTGAGCAGTTCTTC
.	TRBJ2-1	.	TRBV2	CASSDGLRAYNEQFF	TGTGCCAGCAGTGATGGACTAAGAGCCTACAATGAGCAGTTCTTC
TRBD1	TRBJ1-3	.	TRBV19	CASSIPDRGFSGNTIYF	TGTGCCAGTAGTATCCCTGACAGGGGATTCTCTGGAAACACCATATATTTT
.	TRBJ2-7	.	TRBV9	CASSVVRPHF	TGTGCCAGCAGCGTAGTTAGGCCCCACTTC
TRBD2	TRBJ2-1	few	TRBV5-1	CASAALSGGYNEQFF	TGCGCCAGCGCTGCTTTAAGCGGGGGCTACAATGAGCAGTTCTTC
TRBD2	TRBJ2-1	.	TRBV5-4	CASRERGGRVEQFF	TGTGCCAGCCGGGAGCGGGGGGGCCGGGTTGAGCAGTTCTTC
TRBD2	TRBJ2-7	.	TRBV15	CATSRIAGETYEQYF	TGTGCCACCAGCAGAATAGCGGGGGAGACCTACGAGCAGTACTTC
.	TRBJ1-1	.	TRBV7-9	CASRTSGPTEAFF	TGTGCCAGCAGAACGTCAGGGCCCACTGAAGCTTTCTTT
.	TRBJ1-2	.	TRBV9	CASSSGLAYGYTF	TGTGCCAGCAGCTCTGGGTTGGCCTATGGCTACACCTTC
.	TRBJ1-2	.	TRBV2	CASSEFLNYGYTF	TGTGCCAGCAGTGAATTCTTAAACTATGGCTACACCTTC
.	TRBJ1-1	.	TRBV10-3	CAISEPQNTEAFF	TGTGCCATCAGTGAGCCGCAGAACACTGAAGCTTTCTTT
TRBD2	TRBJ2-7	.	TRBV9	CASSPATLAGDSYEQYF	TGTGCCAGCAGCCCCGCCACCCTAGCGGGGGATTCCTACGAGCAGTACTTC
.	TRBJ2-7	.	TRBV11-3	CASSLGKGYEQYF	TGTGCCAGCAGCTTAGGAAAGGGATACGAGCAGTACTTC
.	TRBJ2-3	.	TRBV1	CTSSQDALSRGEEADTQYF	TGCACCAGCAGCCAAGATGCGCTGAGCCGGGGGGAGGAGGCAGATACGCAGTATTTT
TRBD1	TRBJ1-1	.	TRBV15	CATSRDGRTGDTEAFF	TGTGCCACCAGCAGAGATGGCAGGACAGGGGACACTGAAGCTTTCTTT
.	TRBJ2-1	.	TRBV6-5	CASSYSGEQFF	TGTGCCAGCAGTTACTCGGGCGAGCAGTTCTTC
TRBD2	TRBJ2-7	.	TRBV5-6	CASSLLGILAGAGYEQYF	TGTGCCAGCAGCTTGTTGGGGATACTGGCGGGAGCTGGCTACGAGCAGTACTTC
.	TRBJ1-3	.	TRBV25-1	CASSATLGGNTIYF	TGTGCCAGCAGTGCGACACTTGGCGGAAACACCATATATTTT
.	TRBJ2-5	.	TRBV30	CAWSVRGVLETQYF	TGTGCCTGGAGTGTACGTGGGGTGCTGGAGACCCAGTACTTC
.	TRBJ1-1	.	TRBV11-3	CASSGHSSGTEAFF	TGTGCCAGCTCGGGACATTCATCGGGGACTGAAGCTTTCTTT
TRBD2	TRBJ2-1	.	TRBV11-2	CASSPRRGTHEQFF	TGTGCCAGCAGCCCTCGGCGGGGGACGCATGAGCAGTTCTTC
TRBD1	TRBJ1-6	few	TRBV30	CAWSVSGQGDSPLHF	TGTGCCTGGAGTGTCTCGGGACAGGGCGATTCACCCCTCCACTTT
TRBD1	TRBJ1-1	.	TRBV30	CAWRGTGEAFF	TGTGCCTGGAGGGGGACAGGTGAAGCTTTCTTT
.	TRBJ2-6	.	TRBV24-1	CATSDSLGSGANVLTF	TGTGCCACCAGTGATTCTCTGGGGTCTGGGGCCAACGTCCTGACTTTC
TRBD1	TRBJ1-4	.	TRBV30	CAWGQGFEKLFF	TGTGCCTGGGGACAGGGTTTTGAAAAACTGTTTTTT
.	TRBJ2-2	.	TRBV24-1	CATSVGGAGELFF	TGTGCCACCAGTGTAGGAGGGGCCGGGGAGCTGTTTTTT
TRBD2	TRBJ2-5	.	TRBV30	CAWSLPTSGPQETQYF	TGTGCCTGGAGTCTTCCGACTAGCGGGCCCCAAGAGACCCAGTACTTC
TRBD1	TRBJ2-1	.	TRBV4-2	CASSQITPGQHNEQFF	TGTGCCAGCAGCCAGATCACTCCGGGACAGCACAATGAGCAGTTCTTC
.	TRBJ1-6	.	TRBV20-1	CSASFRANSPLHF	TGCAGTGCTAGTTTTAGGGCTAATTCACCCCTCCACTTT
.	TRBJ1-2	.	TRBV28	CASSTGTRPEYTF	TGTGCCAGCAGCACCGGGACACGTCCGGAGTACACCTTC
.	TRBJ2-2	.	TRBV7-6	CASSDPGQNTGELFF	TGTGCCAGCAGCGACCCGGGACAGAACACCGGGGAGCTGTTTTTT
TRBD1	TRBJ1-1	.	TRBV19	CASNTPGQGAGTEAFF	TGTGCCAGTAACACCCCGGGACAGGGGGCCGGGACTGAAGCTTTCTTT
TRBD2	TRBJ2-1	.	TRBV12-5	CASGLVVAGGPAYNEQFF	TGTGCTAGTGGTTTGGTAGTAGCGGGAGGGCCGGCGTACAATGAGCAGTTCTTC
TRBD2	TRBJ2-4	.	TRBV5-4	CASSSVTSGNSKNIQYF	TGTGCCAGCAGCTCCGTGACTAGCGGGAATAGCAAAAACATTCAGTACTTC